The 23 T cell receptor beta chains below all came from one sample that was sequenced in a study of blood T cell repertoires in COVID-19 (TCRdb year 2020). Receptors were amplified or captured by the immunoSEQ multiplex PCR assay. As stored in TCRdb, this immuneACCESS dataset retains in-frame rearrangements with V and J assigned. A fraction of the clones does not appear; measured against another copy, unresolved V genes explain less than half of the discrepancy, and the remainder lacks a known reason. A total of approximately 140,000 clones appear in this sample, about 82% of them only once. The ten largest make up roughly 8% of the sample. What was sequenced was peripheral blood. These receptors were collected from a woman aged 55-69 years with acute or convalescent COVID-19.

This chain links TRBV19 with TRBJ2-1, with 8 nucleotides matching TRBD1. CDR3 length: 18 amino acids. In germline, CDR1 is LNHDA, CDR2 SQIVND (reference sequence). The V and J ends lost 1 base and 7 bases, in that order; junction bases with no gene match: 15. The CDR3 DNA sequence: TGTGCCAGTAGTATAGGGGGCGCCAGGGGGCTAGGATTTAATGAGCAGTTCTTC. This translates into CASSIGGARGLGFNEQFF.

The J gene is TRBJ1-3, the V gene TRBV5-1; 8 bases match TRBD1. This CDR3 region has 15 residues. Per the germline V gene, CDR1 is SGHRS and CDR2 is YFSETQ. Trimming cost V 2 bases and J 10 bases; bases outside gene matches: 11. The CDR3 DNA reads TGCGCCAGCAGCTTCGGACAGGGAGCGAAGGGAACCATATATTTT. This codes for CASSFGQGAKGTIYF.

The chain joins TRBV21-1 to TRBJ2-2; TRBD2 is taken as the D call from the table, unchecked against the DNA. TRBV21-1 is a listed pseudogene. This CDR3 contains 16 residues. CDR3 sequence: CASSKGLEVGTGELFF. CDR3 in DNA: TGTGCCAGCAGCAAAGGACTAGAGGTCGGCACCGGGGAGCTGTTTTTT.

In DNA form, the CDR3 reads TGTGCCAGCAGCTTGGGGGGTGGGCCCTCTTCAGATACGCAGTATTTT. It is translated as CASSLGGGPSSDTQYF. J is TRBJ2-3 and V is TRBV7-3; a possible D gene is TRBD2 (6 bases). Trimming cost V 3 bases and J 4 bases, with 17 bases left between them. CDR1 is SGHTA, CDR2 FQGTGA, per germline. The CDR3 extends over 16 amino acids.

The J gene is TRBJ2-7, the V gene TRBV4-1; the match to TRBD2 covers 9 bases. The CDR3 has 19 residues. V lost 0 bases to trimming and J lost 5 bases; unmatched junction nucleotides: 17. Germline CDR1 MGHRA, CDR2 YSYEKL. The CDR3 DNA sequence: TGCGCCAGCAGCCAAGAAAAGGAGCGGGGGGCCATAAAAAGAAACGAGCAGTACTTC. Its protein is CASSQEKERGAIKRNEQYF.

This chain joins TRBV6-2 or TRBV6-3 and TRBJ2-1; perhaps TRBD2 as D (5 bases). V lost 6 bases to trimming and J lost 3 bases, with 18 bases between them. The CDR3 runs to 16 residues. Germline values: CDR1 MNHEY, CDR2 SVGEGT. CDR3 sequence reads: CASSPTSSSIYNEQFF. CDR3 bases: TGTGCCAGCAGCCCCACCTCTAGCTCCATCTACAATGAGCAGTTCTTC.

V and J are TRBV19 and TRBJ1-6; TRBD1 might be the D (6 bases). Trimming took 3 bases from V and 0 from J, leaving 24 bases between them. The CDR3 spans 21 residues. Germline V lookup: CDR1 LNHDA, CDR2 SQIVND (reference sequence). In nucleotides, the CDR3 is TGTGCCAGTAGTATGGGGGCCCTACCAGACCTTATGAGCTCCTATAATTCACCCCTCCACTTT. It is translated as CASSMGALPDLMSSYNSPLHF.

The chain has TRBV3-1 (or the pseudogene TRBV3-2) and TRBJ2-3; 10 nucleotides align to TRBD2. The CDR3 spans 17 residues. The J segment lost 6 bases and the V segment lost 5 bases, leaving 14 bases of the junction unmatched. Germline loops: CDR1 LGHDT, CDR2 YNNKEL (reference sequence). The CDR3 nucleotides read TGTGCCAGCAGCTATAGCGGGGGGACTCCTTTCGCGGATACGCAGTATTTT. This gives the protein CASSYSGGTPFADTQYF.

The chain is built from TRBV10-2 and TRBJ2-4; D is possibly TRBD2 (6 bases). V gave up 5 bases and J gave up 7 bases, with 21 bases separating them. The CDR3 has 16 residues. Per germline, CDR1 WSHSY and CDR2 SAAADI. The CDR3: CASSTTEGLGGNIQYF. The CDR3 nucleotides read TGCGCCAGCAGTACGACAGAGGGGCTGGGGGGTAACATTCAGTACTTC.

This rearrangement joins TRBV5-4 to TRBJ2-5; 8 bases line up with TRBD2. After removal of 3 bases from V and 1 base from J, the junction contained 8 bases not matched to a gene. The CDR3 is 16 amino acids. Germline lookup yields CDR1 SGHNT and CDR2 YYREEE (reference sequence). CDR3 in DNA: TGTGCCAGCAGCTGGGGGCAACGGGGGGGCCAAGAGACCCAGTACTTC. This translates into CASSWGQRGGQETQYF.

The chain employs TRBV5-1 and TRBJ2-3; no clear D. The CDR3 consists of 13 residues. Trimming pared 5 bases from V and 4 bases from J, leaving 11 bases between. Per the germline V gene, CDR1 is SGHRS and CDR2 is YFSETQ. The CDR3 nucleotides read TGCGCCAGCAGGCGAGGATTTGCAGATACGCAGTATTTT. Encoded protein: CASRRGFADTQYF.

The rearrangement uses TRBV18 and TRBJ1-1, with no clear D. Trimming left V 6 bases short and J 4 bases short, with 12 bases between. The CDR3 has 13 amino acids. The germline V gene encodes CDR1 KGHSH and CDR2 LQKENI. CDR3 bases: TGTGCCAGCTCCTTCGTCCGGGGCACTGAAGCTTTCTTT. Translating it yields CASSFVRGTEAFF.

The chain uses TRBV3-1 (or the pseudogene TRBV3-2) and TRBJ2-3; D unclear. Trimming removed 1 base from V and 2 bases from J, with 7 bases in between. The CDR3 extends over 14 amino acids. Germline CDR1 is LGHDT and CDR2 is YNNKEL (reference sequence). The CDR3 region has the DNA TGTGCCAGCAGCCAAGTAGTCAACACAGATACGCAGTATTTT. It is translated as CASSQVVNTDTQYF.

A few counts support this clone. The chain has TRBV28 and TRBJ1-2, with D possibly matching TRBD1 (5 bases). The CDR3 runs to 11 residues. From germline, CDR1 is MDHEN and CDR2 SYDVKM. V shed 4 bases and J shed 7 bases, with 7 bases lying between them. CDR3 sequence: CASSSRVGYTF. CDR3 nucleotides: TGTGCCAGCAGTTCCAGGGTTGGCTACACCTTC.

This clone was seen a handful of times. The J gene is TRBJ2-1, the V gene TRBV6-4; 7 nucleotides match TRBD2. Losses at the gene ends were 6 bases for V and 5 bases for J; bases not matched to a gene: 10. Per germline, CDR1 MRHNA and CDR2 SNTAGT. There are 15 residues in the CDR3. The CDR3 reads CASRRETGTNNEQFF. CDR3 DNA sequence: TGTGCCAGCAGGCGCGAAACCGGGACTAACAATGAGCAGTTCTTC.

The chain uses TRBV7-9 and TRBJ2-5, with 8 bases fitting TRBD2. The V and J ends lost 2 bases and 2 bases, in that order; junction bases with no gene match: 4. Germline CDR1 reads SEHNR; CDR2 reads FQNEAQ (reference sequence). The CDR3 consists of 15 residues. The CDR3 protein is CASSLFGGGQETQYF. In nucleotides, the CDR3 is TGTGCCAGCAGCTTATTCGGCGGGGGGCAAGAGACCCAGTACTTC.

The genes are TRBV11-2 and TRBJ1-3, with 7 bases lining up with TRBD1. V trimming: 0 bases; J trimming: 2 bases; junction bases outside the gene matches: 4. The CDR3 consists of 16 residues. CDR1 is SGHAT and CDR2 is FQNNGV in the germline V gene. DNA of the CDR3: TGTGCCAGCAGCTTAGATCGGGACAGTACTGGAAACACCATATATTTT. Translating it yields CASSLDRDSTGNTIYF.

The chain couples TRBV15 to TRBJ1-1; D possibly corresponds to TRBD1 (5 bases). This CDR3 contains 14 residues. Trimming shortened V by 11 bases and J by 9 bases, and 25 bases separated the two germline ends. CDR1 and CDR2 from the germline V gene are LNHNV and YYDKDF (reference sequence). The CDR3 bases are TGTGCCGTCTCAGCGGCGTCAATGGGGGGGAAAGCTTTCTTT. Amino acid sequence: CAVSAASMGGKAFF. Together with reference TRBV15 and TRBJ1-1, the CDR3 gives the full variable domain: DAMVIQNPRYQVTQFGKPVTLSCSQTLNHNVMYWYQQKSSQAPKLLFHYYDKDFNNEADTPDNFQSRRPNTSFCFLDIRSPGLGDTAMYLCAVSAASMGGKAFFGQGTRLTVV.

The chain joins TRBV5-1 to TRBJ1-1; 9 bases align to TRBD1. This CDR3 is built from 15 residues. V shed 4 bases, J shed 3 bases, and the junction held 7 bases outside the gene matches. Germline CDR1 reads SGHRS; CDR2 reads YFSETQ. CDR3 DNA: TGCGCCAGCAGCCCACTCGACAGGGGGGACACTGAAGCTTTCTTT. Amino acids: CASSPLDRGDTEAFF. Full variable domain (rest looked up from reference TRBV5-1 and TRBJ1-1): KAGVTQTPRYLIKTRGQQVTLSCSPISGHRSVSWYQQTPGQGLQFLFEYFSETQRNKGNFPGRFSGRQFSNSRSEMNVSTLELGDSALYLCASSPLDRGDTEAFFGQGTRLTVV.

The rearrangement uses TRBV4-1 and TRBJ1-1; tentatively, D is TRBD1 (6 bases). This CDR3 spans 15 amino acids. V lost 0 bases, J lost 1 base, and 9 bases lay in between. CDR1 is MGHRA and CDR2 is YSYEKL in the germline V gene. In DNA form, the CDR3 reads TGCGCCAGCAGCCAAGACCAGGGGTCGAACACTGAAGCTTTCTTT. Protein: CASSQDQGSNTEAFF.

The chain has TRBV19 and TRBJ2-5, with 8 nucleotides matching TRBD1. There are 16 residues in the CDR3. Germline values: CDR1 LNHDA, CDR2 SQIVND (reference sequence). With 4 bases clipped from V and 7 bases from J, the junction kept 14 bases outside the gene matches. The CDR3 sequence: CASSNAGGAFRGTQYF. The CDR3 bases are TGTGCCAGTAGTAATGCAGGGGGCGCCTTTAGAGGGACCCAGTACTTC. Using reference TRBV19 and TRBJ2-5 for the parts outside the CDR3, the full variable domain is DGGITQSPKYLFRKEGQNVTLSCEQNLNHDAMYWYRQDPGQGLRLIYYSQIVNDFQKGDIAEGYSVSREKKESFPLTVTSAQKNPTAFYLCASSNAGGAFRGTQYFGPGTRLLVL.

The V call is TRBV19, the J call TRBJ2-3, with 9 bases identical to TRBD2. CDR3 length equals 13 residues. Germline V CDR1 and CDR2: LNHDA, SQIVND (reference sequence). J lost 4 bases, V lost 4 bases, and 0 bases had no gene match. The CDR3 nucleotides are TGTGCCAGTAGTAGCGGGGGGGCAGATACGCAGTATTTT. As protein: CASSSGGADTQYF.

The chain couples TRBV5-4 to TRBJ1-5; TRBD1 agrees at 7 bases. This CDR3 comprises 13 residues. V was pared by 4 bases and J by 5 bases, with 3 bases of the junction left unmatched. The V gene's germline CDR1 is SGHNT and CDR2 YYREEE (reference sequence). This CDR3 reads CASSVGTDQPQHF. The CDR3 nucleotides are TGTGCCAGCAGCGTCGGGACAGATCAGCCCCAGCATTTT.